The sequence of this T cell receptor (beta chain) was determined in a study of beta chain features in type 1 diabetes. With V trimmed by 7 bases and J by 0 bases, 5 bases remained unmatched. Germline V lookup: CDR1 SGHNT, CDR2 YYREEE (reference sequence). This CDR3 region has 14 residues. Points from the study as a whole: Shorter TCRB CDR3s, moderately but significantly so, were found in Type 1 diabetes patients in all four CD4+ subsets.

This clone has only a few counts. Its antigen is not known. The whole isolated RNA underwent reverse transcription, so sequencing captured expressed TCRB transcripts. Only in-frame clones appear in the TCRdb table, and some are missing; sequencing was by immunoSEQ multiplex PCR. The sample has fewer than 300,000 clones, about a fifth seen once; the top ten hold more than 0.025%. The chain recombines TRBV5-4 with TRBJ2-7; 9 bases agree with TRBD2. The TCR was taken from a woman in her forties with type 1 diabetes. Sequencing used naive CD4+ T cells from blood. The CDR3 nucleotides read TGTGCCAGCGCCAGGACTAGCGACTCCTACGAGCAGTACTTC. Its translation is CASARTSDSYEQYF.